These T cell receptor beta chains were read from a single sample in a study of regulatory T cells in long-lasting Graves disease. TCRdb reanalysed the multiplex PCR reads using MiXCR and keeps one entry per CDR3 protein. The repertoire holds about 660,000 distinct CDR3 sequences, with approximately 31% as singletons. Here the sequenced sample was peripheral blood mononuclear cells (PBMCs), taken when the disease was refractory, from a patient treated with antithyroid drugs. The receptors were gathered from a female donor with Graves disease. Each CDR3 is given with its conserved first and last residue. Fields, in order: J gene, D gene, clone size, V gene, CDR3 protein, CDR3 DNA. D genes are given only for firm matches. Size values are once, few and many counts, or a class for expanded clones, and some rows have none.

j_gene: TRBJ2-1; d_gene: NA; abundance: NA; v_gene: TRBV11-2; CDR3aa: CASSPMRVNNEQFF; CDR3nt: TGTGCCAGCAGCCCGATGAGGGTGAACAATGAGCAGTTCTTC
j_gene: TRBJ2-2; d_gene: NA; abundance: NA; v_gene: TRBV5-1; CDR3aa: CASSLEHHTGELFF; CDR3nt: TGCGCCAGCAGCTTGGAACACCACACCGGGGAGCTGTTTTTT
j_gene: TRBJ1-5; d_gene: TRBD1; abundance: NA; v_gene: TRBV7-2; CDR3aa: CASSSTGTGVNQPQHF; CDR3nt: TGTGCCAGCAGCTCAACAGGGACAGGAGTCAATCAGCCCCAGCATTTT
j_gene: TRBJ1-5; d_gene: NA; abundance: NA; v_gene: TRBV19; CDR3aa: CASRRVVGNQPQHF; CDR3nt: TGTGCCAGTCGGAGGGTTGTTGGCAATCAGCCCCAGCATTTT
j_gene: TRBJ1-2; d_gene: NA; abundance: NA; v_gene: TRBV12-3/TRBV12-4; CDR3aa: CASSLARRNYGYTF; CDR3nt: TGTGCCAGCAGTTTGGCCAGGAGAAACTATGGCTACACCTTC
j_gene: TRBJ2-7; d_gene: NA; abundance: NA; v_gene: TRBV29-1; CDR3aa: CSGGDTHEQYF; CDR3nt: TGCAGCGGGGGAGACACCCACGAGCAGTACTTC
j_gene: TRBJ1-1; d_gene: NA; abundance: few; v_gene: TRBV20-1; CDR3aa: CSAQGWVGNTEAFF; CDR3nt: TGCAGTGCCCAGGGATGGGTGGGGAACACTGAAGCTTTCTTT
j_gene: TRBJ2-6; d_gene: NA; abundance: many; v_gene: TRBV24-1; CDR3aa: CATSDRTVSGANVLTF; CDR3nt: TGTGCCACCAGTGATCGTACAGTCTCTGGGGCCAACGTCCTGACTTTC
j_gene: TRBJ2-2; d_gene: TRBD2; abundance: NA; v_gene: TRBV6-9; CDR3aa: CASSWPGLGGGELFF; CDR3nt: TGTGCCAGCAGTTGGCCGGGACTAGGGGGCGGGGAGCTGTTTTTT
j_gene: TRBJ1-1; d_gene: TRBD1; abundance: NA; v_gene: TRBV28; CDR3aa: CASSLKPGQANTEAFF; CDR3nt: TGTGCCAGCAGTTTAAAACCGGGACAGGCGAACACTGAAGCTTTCTTT
j_gene: TRBJ2-2; d_gene: NA; abundance: NA; v_gene: TRBV20-1; CDR3aa: CSARLDRAYTGELFF; CDR3nt: TGCAGTGCTAGACTGGACCGTGCTTACACCGGGGAGCTGTTTTTT
j_gene: TRBJ2-5; d_gene: TRBD2; abundance: NA; v_gene: TRBV30; CDR3aa: CAWTFGAGAEETQYF; CDR3nt: TGTGCCTGGACCTTTGGGGCGGGAGCGGAAGAGACCCAGTACTTC
j_gene: TRBJ2-6; d_gene: TRBD1; abundance: NA; v_gene: TRBV28; CDR3aa: CASSPETQGSGANVLTF; CDR3nt: TGTGCCAGCAGTCCCGAGACACAGGGGTCTGGGGCCAACGTCCTGACTTTC
j_gene: TRBJ1-2; d_gene: NA; abundance: few; v_gene: TRBV2; CDR3aa: CASNNIGQSGYGYTF; CDR3nt: TGTGCCAGCAACAATATCGGACAGTCAGGTTATGGCTACACCTTC
j_gene: TRBJ2-1; d_gene: TRBD2; abundance: NA; v_gene: TRBV19; CDR3aa: CASRKTSGDYNEQFF; CDR3nt: TGTGCCAGTAGAAAGACTAGCGGGGATTACAATGAGCAGTTCTTC
j_gene: TRBJ2-2; d_gene: TRBD2; abundance: NA; v_gene: TRBV11-2; CDR3aa: CASSITSGRAGGELLF; CDR3nt: TGTGCCAGCAGCATTACTAGCGGGAGGGCCGGCGGGGAGCTGCTTTTT
j_gene: TRBJ1-1; d_gene: NA; abundance: many; v_gene: TRBV12-3/TRBV12-4; CDR3aa: CASSPATGFTEAFF; CDR3nt: TGTGCCAGCAGTCCCGCGACAGGCTTCACTGAAGCTTTCTTT
j_gene: TRBJ2-1; d_gene: NA; abundance: NA; v_gene: TRBV2; CDR3aa: CASSAERLLYNEQFF; CDR3nt: TGTGCCAGCAGTGCAGAAAGACTCTTGTACAATGAGCAGTTCTTC
j_gene: TRBJ1-4; d_gene: NA; abundance: once; v_gene: TRBV2; CDR3aa: CASSGRGRNEKLFF; CDR3nt: TGTGCCAGCAGTGGACGAGGCCGAAATGAAAAACTGTTTTTT
j_gene: TRBJ2-7; d_gene: TRBD1; abundance: few; v_gene: TRBV7-9; CDR3aa: CASIGDRVHEQYF; CDR3nt: TGTGCCAGTATTGGGGACAGGGTTCACGAGCAGTACTTC
j_gene: TRBJ1-3; d_gene: NA; abundance: few; v_gene: TRBV5-5; CDR3aa: CASSLVEVSAIYF; CDR3nt: TGTGCCAGCAGCTTGGTAGAGGTTAGCGCCATATATTTT
j_gene: TRBJ2-7; d_gene: NA; abundance: many; v_gene: TRBV3-1; CDR3aa: CASSQDVRSEQYF; CDR3nt: TGTGCCAGCAGCCAAGATGTGAGGTCCGAGCAGTACTTC
j_gene: TRBJ1-6; d_gene: NA; abundance: many; v_gene: TRBV2; CDR3aa: CASSEVDRPENSPLHF; CDR3nt: TGTGCCAGCAGTGAGGTGGACCGGCCGGAGAATTCACCCCTCCACTTT
j_gene: TRBJ1-2; d_gene: NA; abundance: NA; v_gene: TRBV12-3/TRBV12-4; CDR3aa: CASTDGGNYGYTF; CDR3nt: TGTGCCAGCACCGATGGGGGGAACTATGGCTACACCTTC
j_gene: TRBJ1-1; d_gene: TRBD1; abundance: NA; v_gene: TRBV12-3/TRBV12-4; CDR3aa: CAGGTGPVMNTEAFF; CDR3nt: TGTGCCGGGGGGACAGGGCCCGTCATGAACACTGAAGCTTTCTTT
j_gene: TRBJ1-2; d_gene: NA; abundance: many; v_gene: TRBV28; CDR3aa: CASSPGLHGYTF; CDR3nt: TGTGCCAGCAGCCCAGGACTACATGGCTACACCTTC
j_gene: TRBJ2-1; d_gene: NA; abundance: few; v_gene: TRBV28; CDR3aa: CASSLSLSRKSSYNEQFF; CDR3nt: TGTGCCAGCAGTTTATCCTTGTCAAGAAAATCCTCCTACAATGAGCAGTTCTTC
j_gene: TRBJ2-7; d_gene: NA; abundance: many; v_gene: TRBV27; CDR3aa: CASQSAWSNYYEQYF; CDR3nt: TGTGCCAGCCAAAGTGCGTGGTCGAACTACTACGAGCAGTACTTC
j_gene: TRBJ1-1; d_gene: TRBD1; abundance: NA; v_gene: TRBV5-6; CDR3aa: CASSPWDRGSTEAFF; CDR3nt: TGTGCCAGCAGCCCGTGGGACAGGGGGAGCACTGAAGCTTTCTTT
j_gene: TRBJ1-4; d_gene: TRBD1; abundance: NA; v_gene: TRBV14; CDR3aa: CASSQTGVPNEKLFF; CDR3nt: TGTGCCAGCAGCCAAACAGGGGTACCTAATGAAAAACTGTTTTTT
j_gene: TRBJ2-6; d_gene: NA; abundance: once; v_gene: TRBV30; CDR3aa: CAWGPGDSGANVLTF; CDR3nt: TGTGCCTGGGGACCAGGGGACTCTGGGGCCAACGTCCTGACTTTC
j_gene: TRBJ1-2; d_gene: NA; abundance: NA; v_gene: TRBV5-1; CDR3aa: CASKGRGYTF; CDR3nt: TGCGCCAGCAAGGGTCGGGGCTACACCTTC
j_gene: TRBJ2-5; d_gene: NA; abundance: few; v_gene: TRBV14; CDR3aa: CASSQDIRRQETQYF; CDR3nt: TGTGCCAGCAGCCAAGATATCAGGCGACAAGAGACCCAGTACTTC
j_gene: TRBJ2-5; d_gene: TRBD2; abundance: NA; v_gene: TRBV7-3; CDR3aa: CASSLTRGLAGGETQYF; CDR3nt: TGTGCCAGCAGCTTAACCCGGGGACTAGCGGGAGGCGAGACCCAGTACTTC
j_gene: TRBJ1-5; d_gene: NA; abundance: NA; v_gene: TRBV12-3/TRBV12-4; CDR3aa: CASSRDAGYSNQPQHF; CDR3nt: TGTGCCAGCAGCCGTGATGCAGGGTATAGCAATCAGCCCCAGCATTTT
j_gene: TRBJ1-4; d_gene: NA; abundance: NA; v_gene: TRBV2; CDR3aa: CASRTGSRPNEKLFF; CDR3nt: TGTGCCAGCAGGACAGGATCTCGTCCTAATGAAAAACTGTTTTTT
j_gene: TRBJ2-7; d_gene: NA; abundance: NA; v_gene: TRBV11-1; CDR3aa: CASSLLLTLEQYF; CDR3nt: TGTGCCAGCAGCTTACTACTAACCCTCGAGCAGTACTTC
j_gene: TRBJ2-3; d_gene: TRBD1; abundance: NA; v_gene: TRBV2; CDR3aa: CASSESGQGSTDTQYF; CDR3nt: TGTGCCAGCAGTGAGTCCGGACAGGGGAGCACAGATACGCAGTATTTT
j_gene: TRBJ1-4; d_gene: NA; abundance: few; v_gene: TRBV5-1; CDR3aa: CASSLDGVANEKLFF; CDR3nt: TGCGCCAGCAGCTTGGACGGCGTGGCTAATGAAAAACTGTTTTTT
j_gene: TRBJ1-1; d_gene: NA; abundance: NA; v_gene: TRBV29-1; CDR3aa: CSGSGGRAIEAFF; CDR3nt: TGCAGCGGTTCCGGAGGGAGGGCGATTGAAGCTTTCTTT
j_gene: TRBJ1-6; d_gene: NA; abundance: NA; v_gene: TRBV15; CDR3aa: CATSRDPSRRTYNSPLHF; CDR3nt: TGTGCCACCAGCAGAGATCCAAGCCGGAGGACCTATAATTCACCCCTCCACTTT
j_gene: TRBJ1-2; d_gene: TRBD1; abundance: few; v_gene: TRBV5-4; CDR3aa: CASREGAMGYTF; CDR3nt: TGTGCCAGCAGGGAGGGGGCTATGGGCTACACCTTC